This T cell receptor beta chain was sequenced for a study of shared clonotypes between healthy human individuals (dated by TCRdb to the early 2020s). At the level of the whole study: Three men and two women, aged 18 to 49 years, made up the cohort. Each donor's leukapheresis produced roughly between roughly 0.85 and 9.5 billion PBMCs. To increase sequencing depth and limit assay-specific biases, different laboratories used diverse techniques to prepare libraries and sequence TCR repertoires. The study deeply sequenced blood TCR repertoires of five healthy adults to estimate repertoire size and the extent of clonotype sharing between individuals. The study at large found these results: Pairwise subsampling indicated that sequencing depth was expected to affect the degree of clonotype sharing among donors. Sampling was restricted to blood, and TCR repertoires in tissue are likely to differ from TCR repertoires in blood. Because the study included only a small number of donors, the genetic and exposure-history diversity represented was limited.

Using the deep immunoSEQ assay, TCR CDR3 regions were amplified from genomic DNA by multiplex PCR. Extracted genomic DNA from each cell subset was spread evenly across all wells of several immunoSEQ 96-well plates, with each plate serving as a replicate. For unsorted PBMC, 300 to 350 ng genomic DNA, equal to about 30,000 T cell genomes, was loaded into each replicate PCR. Ten immunoSEQ deep assay plates were used to sequence unsorted PBMC genomic DNA. Purified libraries were quantified with a Qubit 3.0 fluorometer, sized on a Bioanalyzer 2100, and re-quantified with the KAPA Library Quantification kit. Each immunoSEQ 96-well plate was sequenced on its own single-read 150-cycle Illumina NextSeq 550 flow cell. The original methods were these. Because only junctional sequences without quality scores were contained in the immunoSEQ output, filtering matching that applied to full-length reads could not be performed. Sequences were annotated with PyIR, a Python wrapper for IgBLAST v1.9, using IMGT germline references to assign V/J genes and CDR3. Reads were removed for weak V/J assignments (E-value above 1e-6), missing CDR3, stop codons, out-of-frame junctions, or ambiguous translated residues. V3J clonotypes were defined by identical inferred V gene, J gene, and CDR3 amino acid sequence. Percentage overlap between repertoires was calculated by dividing the number of shared unique clonotypes by the size of the smaller repertoire. Repertoire richness was assessed with RTK rarefaction, the Chao1 estimator, and Recon v2.1 estimates of unobserved clonotypes. TCRdb mirrors the immuneACCESS table, restricted to in-frame sequences. Some clones are absent from its copies; in checked studies, under half trace to an unresolved V gene, and the reason for the others is unknown. Clone size and V and J calls were adopted from that table, with D and trimming inferred from the DNA. This sample gives about 560,000 clones in total; around three quarters of them show up just once. About 12% of the sample lies in the top ten.

Healthy HIV-negative adults with no recently reported acute infections or vaccinations were included as donors. Every donor was a Caucasian adult living in Nashville, Tennessee, USA. In the unsorted samples, some 94 million PBMCs were counted, and genomic DNA was extracted using the QIAamp DNA Blood Mini kit. Blood was obtained by leukapheresis, after which PBMCs were separated by Ficoll-Histopaque density gradient centrifugation and cryopreserved in liquid nitrogen vapor phase. The germline ends are 6 bases apart after V is trimmed by 2 bases and J by 1 base. CDR1 and CDR2 were assigned from the germline V gene as MNHEY and SVGAGI. Including cysteine and phenylalanine, the CDR3 has 14 amino acids. Of the read, only the CDR3 DNA is kept; its 42 bases are in frame from base 1. Regarding this clone: The antigen it recognizes is unknown. The record has no base qualities; no much larger clone is one base away.

This sequence was found in a middle-aged woman in good health. Some clones in this sample may be carry-over from other donors' samples. Input material: PBMCs. The sequence joins TRBV6-5 to TRBJ1-3; the D gene identity is not certain. This receptor has the CDR3 CASSYGPSGNTIYF. The sequenced DNA is TGTGCCAGCAGTTACGGACCTTCTGGAAACACCATATATTTT.